What follows are 8 T cell receptor beta chains derived from one specimen sequenced in a study of identical twins. TCRdb reprocessed the 5' RACE reads via MiXCR and lists one record per CDR3 protein. The sample holds approximately 700,000 distinct CDR3 sequences, 15% to 20% seen once. The same sample was also used in a study of T cells expressing NK-cell markers.

The sample comprised PBMCs. The receptors originated from a woman aged 18-30 years in good health.

This clonotype has a handful of counts. This rearrangement joins TRBV5-1 to TRBJ2-3; TRBD2 matches at 8 bases. The CDR3 runs 15 residues. Trimming at V came to 4 bases and at J to 2 bases, leaving 6 bases not matched to a gene. CDR1 SGHRS and CDR2 YFSETQ come from the germline V gene. CDR3 in amino acids: CASSLIAGPTDTQYF. The CDR3 coding sequence is TGCGCCAGCAGCCTCATAGCGGGACCCACAGATACGCAGTATTTT.

This clonotype was detected only a few times. The chain combines TRBV5-4 with TRBJ2-2; D may correspond to TRBD1 or TRBD2 (5 bases each). Germline values: CDR1 SGHNT, CDR2 YYREEE (reference sequence). The CDR3 runs to 15 residues. V lost 2 bases and J 6 bases, leaving 14 bases between the germline ends. The DNA for the CDR3 is TGTGCCAGCAGCTTACCCGGGACCAACGCCGGGGAGCTGTTTTTT. It specifies CASSLPGTNAGELFF.

The chain employs TRBV9 and TRBJ2-1; possibly TRBD1 or TRBD2 for D (6 bases each). Germline loops: CDR1 SGDLS, CDR2 YYNGEE. Trimming removed 4 bases from V and 7 bases from J, with 15 bases in between. The CDR3 spans 14 residues. The CDR3 loop is CASSPSTGANEQFF. CDR3 nucleotides: TGTGCCAGCAGCCCCTCGACGGGGGCGAATGAGCAGTTCTTC.

This sequence joins TRBV6-5 and TRBJ1-6; a possible D gene is TRBD1 (5 bases). The germline V and J ends were trimmed by 4 bases and 6 bases, with 16 bases remaining between them. The CDR3 sequence is 16 residues long. Per germline, CDR1 MNHEY and CDR2 SVGAGI. CDR3 in DNA: TGTGCCAGCAGTTTGACGGGGGAATGGGGTAATTCACCCCTCCACTTT. Its translation is CASSLTGEWGNSPLHF.

In its sample, this clonotype was seen many times. This chain joins TRBV5-6 and TRBJ2-3, with TRBD1 matching over 9 bases. The germline CDR1 and CDR2 sequences are SGHDT and YYEEEE. V lost 3 bases, J lost 2 bases, and 22 bases stayed unmatched. The CDR3 contains 21 residues. The CDR3 reads CASSSPRDRGFQLGSTDTQYF. The CDR3 DNA follows: TGTGCCAGCAGCTCCCCCCGTGACAGGGGGTTTCAACTTGGGTCCACAGATACGCAGTATTTT.

This clonotype was counted a few times. The chain employs TRBV9 and TRBJ2-6; 7 nucleotides align to TRBD1. In germline, CDR1 is SGDLS, CDR2 YYNGEE. Trimming cost V 4 bases and J 4 bases; bases outside gene matches: 5. The CDR3 covers 15 residues. CDR3 in DNA: TGTGCCAGCAGCACAGGGGTGGGAGGGGCCAACGTCCTGACTTTC. Translation gives CASSTGVGGANVLTF.

The chain carries TRBV3-1 and TRBJ2-2; 8 bases align to TRBD2. Unmatched junction bases numbered 4, after V lost 3 bases and J lost 4 bases. This CDR3 comprises 15 residues. The germline gives CDR1 LGHDT, CDR2 YNNKEL (reference sequence). The CDR3 region has the DNA TGTGCCAGCAGCCAGGGACTAGTCGCCACCGGGGAGCTGTTTTTT. It codes for CASSQGLVATGELFF. Variable domain in full (rest from reference TRBV3-1 and TRBJ2-2): DTAVSQTPKYLVTQMGNDKSIKCEQNLGHDTMYWYKQDSKKFLKIMFSYNNKELIINETVPNRFSPKSPDKAHLNLHINSLELGDSAVYFCASSQGLVATGELFFGEGSRLTVL.

The genes are TRBV7-6 and TRBJ2-6; D gene uncertain. The length of the CDR3 is 15 residues. Per germline, CDR1 SGHVS and CDR2 FNYEAQ. V was pared by 5 bases and J by 0 bases, with 8 bases between. This CDR3 reads CASSQRLSGANVLTF. Written as DNA, the CDR3 is TGTGCCAGCAGCCAACGTCTCTCTGGGGCCAACGTCCTGACTTTC.